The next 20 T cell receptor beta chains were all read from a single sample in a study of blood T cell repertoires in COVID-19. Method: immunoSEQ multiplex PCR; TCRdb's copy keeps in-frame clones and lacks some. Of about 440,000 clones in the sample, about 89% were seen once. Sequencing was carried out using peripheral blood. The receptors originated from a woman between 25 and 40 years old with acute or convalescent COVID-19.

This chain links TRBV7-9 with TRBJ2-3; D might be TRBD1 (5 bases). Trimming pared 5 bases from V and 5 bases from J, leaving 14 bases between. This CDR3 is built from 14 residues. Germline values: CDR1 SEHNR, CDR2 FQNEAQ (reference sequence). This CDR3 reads CASSATELEDTQYF. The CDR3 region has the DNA TGTGCCAGCAGCGCGACAGAGCTGGAAGATACGCAGTATTTT.

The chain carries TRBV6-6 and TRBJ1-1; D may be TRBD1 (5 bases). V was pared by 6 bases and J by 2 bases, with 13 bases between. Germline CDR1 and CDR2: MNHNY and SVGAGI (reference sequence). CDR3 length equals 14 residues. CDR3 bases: TGTGCCAGCAGACGAGGACAATCTAACACTGAAGCTTTCTTT. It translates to CASRRGQSNTEAFF.

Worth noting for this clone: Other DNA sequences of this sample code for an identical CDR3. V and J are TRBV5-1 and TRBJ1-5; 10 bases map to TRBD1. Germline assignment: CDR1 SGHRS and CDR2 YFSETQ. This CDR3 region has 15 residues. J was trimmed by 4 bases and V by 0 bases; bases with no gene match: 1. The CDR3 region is CASSLGDRGNQPQHF. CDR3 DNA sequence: TGCGCCAGCAGCTTGGGGGACAGGGGTAATCAGCCCCAGCATTTT.

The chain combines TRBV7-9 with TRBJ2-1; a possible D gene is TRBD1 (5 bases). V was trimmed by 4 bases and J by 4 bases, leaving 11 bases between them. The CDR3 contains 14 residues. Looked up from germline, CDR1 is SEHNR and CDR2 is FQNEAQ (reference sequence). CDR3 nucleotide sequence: TGTGCCAGCAGCTCAAACCAGGGATACAATGAGCAGTTCTTC. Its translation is CASSSNQGYNEQFF.

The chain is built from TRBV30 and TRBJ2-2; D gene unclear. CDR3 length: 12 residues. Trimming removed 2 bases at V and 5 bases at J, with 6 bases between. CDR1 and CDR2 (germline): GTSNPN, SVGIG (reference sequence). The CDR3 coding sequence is TGTGCCTGGAGTCAACTGACCGGGGAGCTGTTTTTT. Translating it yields CAWSQLTGELFF.

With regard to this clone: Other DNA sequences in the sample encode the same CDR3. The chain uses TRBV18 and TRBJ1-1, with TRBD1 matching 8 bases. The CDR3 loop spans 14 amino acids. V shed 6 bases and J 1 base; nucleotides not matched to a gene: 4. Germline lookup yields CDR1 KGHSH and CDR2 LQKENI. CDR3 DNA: TGTGCCAGCTCTCCCCAGGGGGCGAACACTGAAGCTTTCTTT. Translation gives CASSPQGANTEAFF.

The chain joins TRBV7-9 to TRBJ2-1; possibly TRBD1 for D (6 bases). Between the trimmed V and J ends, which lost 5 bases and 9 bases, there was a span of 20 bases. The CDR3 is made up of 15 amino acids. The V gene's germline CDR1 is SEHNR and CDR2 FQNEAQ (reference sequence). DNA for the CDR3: TGTGCCAGCAGCGAAAGGGCGGACAGTCATAGTGAGCAGTTCTTC. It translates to CASSERADSHSEQFF.

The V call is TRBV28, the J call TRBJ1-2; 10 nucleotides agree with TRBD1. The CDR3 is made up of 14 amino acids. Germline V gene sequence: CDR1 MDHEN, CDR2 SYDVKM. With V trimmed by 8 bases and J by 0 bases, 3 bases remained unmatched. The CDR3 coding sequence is TGTGCCAGCCAGACAGGGGGCACTAACTATGGCTACACCTTC. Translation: CASQTGGTNYGYTF.

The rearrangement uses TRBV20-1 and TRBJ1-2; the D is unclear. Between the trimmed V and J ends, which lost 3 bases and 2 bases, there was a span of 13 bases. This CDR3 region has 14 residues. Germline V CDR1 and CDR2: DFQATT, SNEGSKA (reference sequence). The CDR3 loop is CSASFRSGNYGYTF. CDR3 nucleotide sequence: TGCAGTGCTAGTTTTCGGTCGGGGAACTATGGCTACACCTTC.

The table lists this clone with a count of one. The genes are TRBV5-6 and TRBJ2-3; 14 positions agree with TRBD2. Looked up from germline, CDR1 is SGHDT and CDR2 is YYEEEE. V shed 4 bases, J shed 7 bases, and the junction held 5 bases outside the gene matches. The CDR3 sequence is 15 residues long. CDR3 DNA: TGTGCCAGCAGCCCGACTAGCGGGGGGGCTTATACGCAGTATTTT. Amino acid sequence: CASSPTSGGAYTQYF. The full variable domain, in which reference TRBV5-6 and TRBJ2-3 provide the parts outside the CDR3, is DAGVTQSPTHLIKTRGQQVTLRCSPKSGHDTVSWYQQALGQGPQFIFQYYEEEERQRGNFPDRFSGHQFPNYSSELNVNALLLGDSALYLCASSPTSGGAYTQYFGPGTRLTVL.

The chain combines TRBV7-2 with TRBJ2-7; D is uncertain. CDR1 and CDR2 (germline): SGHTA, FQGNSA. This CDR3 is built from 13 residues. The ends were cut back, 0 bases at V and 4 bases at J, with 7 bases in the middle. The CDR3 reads CASSLAARYEQYF. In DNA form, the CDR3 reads TGTGCCAGCAGCTTAGCGGCACGTTACGAGCAGTACTTC.

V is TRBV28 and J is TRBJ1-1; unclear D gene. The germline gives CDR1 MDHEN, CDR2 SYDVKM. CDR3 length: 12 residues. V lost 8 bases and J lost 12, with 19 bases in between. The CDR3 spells CASSTPDRRPFF. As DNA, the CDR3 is TGTGCCAGCTCTACCCCCGATAGGAGGCCTTTCTTT.

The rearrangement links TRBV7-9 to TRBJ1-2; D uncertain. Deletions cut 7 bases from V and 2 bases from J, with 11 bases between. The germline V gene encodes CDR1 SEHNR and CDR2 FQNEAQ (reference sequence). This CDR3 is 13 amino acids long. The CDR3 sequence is CASTTPQNYGYTF. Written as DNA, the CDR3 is TGTGCCAGCACTACACCCCAGAACTATGGCTACACCTTC.

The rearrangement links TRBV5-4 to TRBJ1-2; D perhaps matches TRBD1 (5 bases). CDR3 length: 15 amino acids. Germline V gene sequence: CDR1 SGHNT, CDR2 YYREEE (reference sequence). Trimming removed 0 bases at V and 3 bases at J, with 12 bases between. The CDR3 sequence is CASSLEPGGDYGYTF. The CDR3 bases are TGTGCCAGCAGCTTGGAACCGGGGGGGGACTATGGCTACACCTTC.

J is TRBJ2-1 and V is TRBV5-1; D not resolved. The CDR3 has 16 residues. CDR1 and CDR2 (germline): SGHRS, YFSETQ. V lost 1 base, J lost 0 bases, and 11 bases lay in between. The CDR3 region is CASSLPDSSSYNEQFF. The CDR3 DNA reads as TGCGCCAGCAGCTTGCCCGACTCGAGCTCCTACAATGAGCAGTTCTTC.

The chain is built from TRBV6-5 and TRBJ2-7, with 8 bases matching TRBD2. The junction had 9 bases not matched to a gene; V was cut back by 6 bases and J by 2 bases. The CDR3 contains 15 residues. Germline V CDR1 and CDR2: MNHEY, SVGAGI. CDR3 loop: CASSQSGGGPYEQYF. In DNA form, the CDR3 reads TGTGCCAGCAGCCAATCGGGGGGGGGACCCTACGAGCAGTACTTC.

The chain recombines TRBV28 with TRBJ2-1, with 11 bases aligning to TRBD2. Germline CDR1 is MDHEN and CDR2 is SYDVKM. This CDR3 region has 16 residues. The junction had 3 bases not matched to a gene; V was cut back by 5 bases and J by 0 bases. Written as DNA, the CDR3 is TGTGCCAGCAGTGCCACTAGCGGGGGCTCCTACAATGAGCAGTTCTTC. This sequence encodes CASSATSGGSYNEQFF.

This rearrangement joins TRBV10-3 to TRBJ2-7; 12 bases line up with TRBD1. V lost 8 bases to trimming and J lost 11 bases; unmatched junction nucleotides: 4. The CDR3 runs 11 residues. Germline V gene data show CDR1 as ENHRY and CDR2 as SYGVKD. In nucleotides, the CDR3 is TGTGCCATCGGGGGACAGGGGGCCAAGTACTTC. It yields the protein CAIGGQGAKYF.

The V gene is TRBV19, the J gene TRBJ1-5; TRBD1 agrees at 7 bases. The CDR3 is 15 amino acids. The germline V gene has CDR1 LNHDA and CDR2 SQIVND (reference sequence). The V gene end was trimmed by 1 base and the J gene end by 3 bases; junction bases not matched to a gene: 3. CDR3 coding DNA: TGTGCCAGTAGTATAGGACAGGGCCTCAATCAGCCCCAGCATTTT. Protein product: CASSIGQGLNQPQHF.

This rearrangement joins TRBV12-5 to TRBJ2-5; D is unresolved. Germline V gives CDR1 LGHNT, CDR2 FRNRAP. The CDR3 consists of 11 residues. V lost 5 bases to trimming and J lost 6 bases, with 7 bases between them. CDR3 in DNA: TGTGCTAGTGGTAAAGAGAAGACCCAGTACTTC. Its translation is CASGKEKTQYF.